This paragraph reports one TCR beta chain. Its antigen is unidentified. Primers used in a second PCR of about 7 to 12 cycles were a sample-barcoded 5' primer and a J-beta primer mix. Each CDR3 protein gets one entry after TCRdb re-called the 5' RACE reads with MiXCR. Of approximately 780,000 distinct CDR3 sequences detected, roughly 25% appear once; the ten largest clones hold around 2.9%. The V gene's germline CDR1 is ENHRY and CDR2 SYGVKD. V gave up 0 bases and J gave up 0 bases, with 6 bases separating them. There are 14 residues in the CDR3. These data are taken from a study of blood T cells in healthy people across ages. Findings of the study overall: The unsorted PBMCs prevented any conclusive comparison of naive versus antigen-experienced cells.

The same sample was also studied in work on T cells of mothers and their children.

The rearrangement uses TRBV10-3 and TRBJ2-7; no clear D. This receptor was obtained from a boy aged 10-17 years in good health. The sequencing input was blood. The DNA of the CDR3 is TGTGCCATCAGTGAGTCGTACGGCTCCTACGAGCAGTACTTC. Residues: CAISESYGSYEQYF.